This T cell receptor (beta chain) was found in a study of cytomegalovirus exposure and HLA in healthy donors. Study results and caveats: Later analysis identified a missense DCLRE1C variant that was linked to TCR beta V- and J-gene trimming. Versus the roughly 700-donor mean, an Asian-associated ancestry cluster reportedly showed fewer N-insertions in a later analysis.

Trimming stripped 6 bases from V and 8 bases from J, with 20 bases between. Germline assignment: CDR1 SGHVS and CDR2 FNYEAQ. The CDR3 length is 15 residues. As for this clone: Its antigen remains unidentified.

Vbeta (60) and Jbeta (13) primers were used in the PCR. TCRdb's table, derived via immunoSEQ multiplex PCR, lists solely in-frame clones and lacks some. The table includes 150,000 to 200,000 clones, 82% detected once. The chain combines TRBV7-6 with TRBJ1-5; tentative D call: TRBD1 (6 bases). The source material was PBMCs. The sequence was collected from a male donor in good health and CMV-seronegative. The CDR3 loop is CASSLTQGGNEPQHF. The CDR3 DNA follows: TGTGCCAGCAGTTTAACCCAAGGGGGTAATGAGCCCCAGCATTTT.